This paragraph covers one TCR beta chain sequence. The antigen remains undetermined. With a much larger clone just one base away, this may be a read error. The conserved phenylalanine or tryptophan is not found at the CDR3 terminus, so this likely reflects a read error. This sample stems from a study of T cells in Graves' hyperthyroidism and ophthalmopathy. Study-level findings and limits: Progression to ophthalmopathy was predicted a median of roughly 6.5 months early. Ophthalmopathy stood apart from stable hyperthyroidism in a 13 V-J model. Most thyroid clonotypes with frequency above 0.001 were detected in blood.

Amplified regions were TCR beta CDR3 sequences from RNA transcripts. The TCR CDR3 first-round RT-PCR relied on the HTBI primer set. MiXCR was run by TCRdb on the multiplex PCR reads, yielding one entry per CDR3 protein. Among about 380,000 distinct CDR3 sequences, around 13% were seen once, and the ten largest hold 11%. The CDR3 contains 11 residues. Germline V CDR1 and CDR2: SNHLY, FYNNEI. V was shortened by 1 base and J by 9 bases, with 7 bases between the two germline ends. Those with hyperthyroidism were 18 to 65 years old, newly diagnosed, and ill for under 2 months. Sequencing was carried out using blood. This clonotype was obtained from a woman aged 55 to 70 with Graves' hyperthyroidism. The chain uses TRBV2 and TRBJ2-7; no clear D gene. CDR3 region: CASSEDQAQYL. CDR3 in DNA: TGTGCCAGCAGTGAAGATCAAGCGCAGTACCTC.